This T cell receptor (beta chain) was sequenced in a study of response to subunit inactivated influenza vaccine. Germline CDR1 reads ENHRY; CDR2 reads SYGVKD. The V and J ends lost 0 bases and 5 bases, in that order; junction bases with no gene match: 7. This CDR3 region has 16 residues. This clonotype was seen more than once but under ten times. Its antigen is not identified. General observations from the study: Every seasonal influenza vaccination brings in few new T cells, the authors suggested.

MiXCR, applied by TCRdb to the RT-PCR reads, yields one record per CDR3 protein. The sample holds 600,000 to 700,000 distinct CDR3 sequences, around 13% seen once. The TCR was taken from a middle-aged man who received an inactivated influenza vaccine. This material consisted of PBMCs from blood, taken roughly 2 weeks before vaccination. This chain connects TRBV10-3 to TRBJ2-5; TRBD2 matches 9 bases. The DNA for the CDR3 is TGTGCCATCAGTGAGTCTCCGGGACTAGCTGGGGAGACCCAGTACTTC. Translating it yields CAISESPGLAGETQYF.